The T cell receptor (beta chain) described here comes from a study of T cell clonality in common variable immunodeficiency. Only in-frame clones appear in the TCRdb table, and some are missing; sequencing was by immunoSEQ multiplex PCR. Observed in the sample are roughly 40,000 clones, none of them singletons. Reduced serum IgG, IgA and/or IgM plus specific antibody deficiency defined CVID. Of CVID subjects, 15 were female and 29 male, mean age about 37. Replacement immunoglobulin had been given to every CVID subject for at least one year. To note about this clone: Its antigen remains unidentified.

Study-wide results and caveats: Fewer TCRbeta clones were shared among CVID subjects than controls. Fewer deletions and N-nucleotide insertions were reportedly seen in common variable immunodeficiency TCR beta sequences.

The clonotype comes from a human donor with common variable immunodeficiency. The sequenced sample was peripheral blood mononuclear cells.

CDR3 amino acids: CASSLDRSEQYF. CDR3 DNA (partial): TGTGCCAGCAGCTTAGACAGGTCCGAG. This sequence joins TRBV7-9 and TRBJ2-7; D perhaps matches TRBD1 (5 bases). The CDR3 end lies 3 residues beyond the end of the read and is filled in from the germline J gene. This CDR3 spans 12 amino acids. The V and J ends lost 1 base and 6 bases respectively, with 7 bases between them. Germline assignment: CDR1 SEHNR and CDR2 FQNEAQ (reference sequence). Together with reference TRBV7-9 and TRBJ2-7, the CDR3 gives the full variable domain: DTGVSQNPRHKITKRGQNVTFRCDPISEHNRLYWYRQTLGQGPEFLTYFQNEAQLEKSRLLSDRFSAERPKGSFSTLEIQRTEQGDSAMYLCASSLDRSEQYFGPGTRLTVT.